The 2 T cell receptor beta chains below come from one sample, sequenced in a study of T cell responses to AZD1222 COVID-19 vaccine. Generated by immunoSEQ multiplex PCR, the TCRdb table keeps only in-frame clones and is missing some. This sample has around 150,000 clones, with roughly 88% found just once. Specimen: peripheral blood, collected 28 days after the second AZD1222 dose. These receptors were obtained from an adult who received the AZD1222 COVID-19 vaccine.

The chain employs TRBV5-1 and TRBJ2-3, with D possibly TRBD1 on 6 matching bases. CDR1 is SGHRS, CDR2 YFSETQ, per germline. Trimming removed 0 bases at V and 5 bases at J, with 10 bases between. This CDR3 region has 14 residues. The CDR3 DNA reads TGCGCCAGCAGCTTGGTACAGGGTGGAGATACGCAGTATTTT. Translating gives CASSLVQGGDTQYF.

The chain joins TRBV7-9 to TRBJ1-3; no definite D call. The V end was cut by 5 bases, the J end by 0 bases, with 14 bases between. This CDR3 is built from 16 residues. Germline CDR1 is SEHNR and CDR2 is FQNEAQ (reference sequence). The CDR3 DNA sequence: TGTGCCAGCAGCGCCCAAGGGCAGATCTCTGGAAACACCATATATTTT. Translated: CASSAQGQISGNTIYF.